The rows below give T cell receptor beta chains drawn from one sample of a study of cytomegalovirus exposure and HLA in healthy donors. TCRdb's copy holds only in-frame clones and misses some; the assay was immunoSEQ multiplex PCR. The repertoire holds about 69,000 clones, with 60% to 80% as singletons. Material: PBMCs. Source of these receptors: a woman in her thirties in good health and CMV-seropositive. CDR3s include the opening cysteine and the closing phenylalanine or tryptophan. D genes are given only for firm matches. Clone size is given for some rows only: seen once, a few or many times, or a class if the clone is expanded.

abundance | j_gene | d_gene | v_gene | CDR3nt | CDR3aa
. | TRBJ1-2 | TRBD1 | TRBV7-2 | TGTGCCAGCAGCTTCCCCGGGACAGGCACCTATGGCTACACCTTC | CASSFPGTGTYGYTF
. | TRBJ2-1 | . | TRBV6-5 | TGTGCCAGCACCGGAGGGTTGGGGTCCGAGCAGTTCTTC | CASTGGLGSEQFF
once | TRBJ1-2 | TRBD1 | TRBV30 | TGTGCCTGGAGTTGGGACAGCGATAACTATGGCTACACCTTC | CAWSWDSDNYGYTF
. | TRBJ2-3 | TRBD2 | TRBV6-1 | TGTGCCAGCAGTGTAGCGGGAGGTACAGATACGCAGTATTTT | CASSVAGGTDTQYF
. | TRBJ2-1 | TRBD2 | TRBV6-6 | TGTGCCAGCAACGGGCTAGCGGGGATCACTAATGAGCAGTTCTTC | CASNGLAGITNEQFF
. | TRBJ1-1 | . | TRBV6-5 | TGTGCCAGCAGTTACGGGCAGGGAAGGGGTGGCACTGAAGCTTTCTTT | CASSYGQGRGGTEAFF
. | TRBJ2-7 | TRBD1 | TRBV9 | TGTGCCAGCAGCGCGGGGACAGGGAGTCACGAGCAGTACTTC | CASSAGTGSHEQYF
. | TRBJ2-1 | TRBD2 | TRBV2 | TGTGCCAGCAGGCCTACTAGCGGGAGCGGTAATGAGCAGTTCTTC | CASRPTSGSGNEQFF
. | TRBJ1-1 | . | TRBV18 | TGTGCCAGCTCGGGCAGGGAGGAAACTGAAGCTTTCTTT | CASSGREETEAFF
few | TRBJ1-1 | TRBD1 | TRBV18 | TGTGCCAGCTCACCCGCACAGGGGGGTTTTGGGACTGAAGCTTTCTTT | CASSPAQGGFGTEAFF
. | TRBJ1-2 | TRBD1 | TRBV6-6 | TGTGCCAGCAGTATGGGACAGGGAGCGTATGGCTACACCTTC | CASSMGQGAYGYTF
few | TRBJ2-1 | . | TRBV19 | TGTGCCAGTAGTATATATCTACAGGAGCAGTTCTTC | CASSIYLQEQFF
once | TRBJ1-2 | . | TRBV6-5 | TGTGCCAGCAGTTACTCGAGGGCAAGAAATGGCTACACCTTC | CASSYSRARNGYTF
. | TRBJ1-1 | TRBD1 | TRBV6-5 | TGTGCCAGCAGTACGACAGGGTGGAGAGTCACTGAAGCTTTCTTT | CASSTTGWRVTEAFF
. | TRBJ1-1 | TRBD1 | TRBV25-1 | TGTGCCAGCAGGAGGACAGGGGCTGAAGCTTTCTTT | CASRRTGAEAFF
. | TRBJ1-4 | . | TRBV30 | TGTGCCTGGCTTTACGGGAGCGCGGAAAAACTGTTTTTT | CAWLYGSAEKLFF
. | TRBJ2-7 | . | TRBV14 | TGTGCCAGCAGCCAAAACTCGATATACGAGCAGTACTTC | CASSQNSIYEQYF
. | TRBJ1-5 | TRBD1 | TRBV28 | TGTGCCAGTATCCCGGGACAGGGCGTTCAGCCCCAGCATTTT | CASIPGQGVQPQHF
. | TRBJ2-3 | TRBD2 | TRBV19 | TGTGCCACCTCAGGCACTAGCGGTAGTGCAGATACGCAGTATTTT | CATSGTSGSADTQYF
. | TRBJ1-1 | . | TRBV5-1 | TGCGCCAGCAGCTTGCGACAGGTAAACACTGAAGCTTTCTTT | CASSLRQVNTEAFF
. | TRBJ1-5 | . | TRBV2 | TGTGCCAGCAGTAAGGGGTCTCGTAGCAATCAGCCCCAGCATTTT | CASSKGSRSNQPQHF
. | TRBJ2-1 | TRBD2 | TRBV9 | TGTGCCAGCAGCGTATTAGCGGGAAATGAGCAGTTCTTC | CASSVLAGNEQFF
. | TRBJ1-1 | . | TRBV6-5 | TGTGCCAGCAGTTACTCGAAGGGGTTTGCTGAAGCTTTCTTT | CASSYSKGFAEAFF
. | TRBJ1-3 | . | TRBV30 | TGTGCCTGGAGTGTACACAACTCTGGAAACACCATATATTTT | CAWSVHNSGNTIYF
. | TRBJ2-3 | TRBD2 | TRBV7-7 | TGTGCTAGCAGCCCCGACGGGAGGACTAGTACGCAGTATTTT | CASSPDGRTSTQYF
once | TRBJ1-5 | TRBD1 | TRBV6-5 | TGTGCCAGCAGTCAGGGGGCAGGTCAGCCCCAGCATTTT | CASSQGAGQPQHF
few | TRBJ1-2 | . | TRBV28 | TGTGCCAGCAGTTTTCACTCGACAGGACGAAGAGGCTACACCTTC | CASSFHSTGRRGYTF
few | TRBJ2-1 | . | TRBV19 | TGTGCCAGTAGTTTACAGGGTGGGATGCATGAGCAGTTCTTC | CASSLQGGMHEQFF
. | TRBJ2-3 | TRBD2 | TRBV30 | TGTGCCTGGAGTTCTGGACTAGCGGGAGCAGATACGCAGTATTTT | CAWSSGLAGADTQYF
. | TRBJ2-3 | . | TRBV4-1 | TGCGCCAGCAGCCAAGAGGGTCAGGGCACAGATACGCAGTATTTT | CASSQEGQGTDTQYF
. | TRBJ2-1 | TRBD2 | TRBV5-1 | TGCGCCAGCAGCTTCGATAGCGGGAGTGCCTACAATGAGCAGTTCTTC | CASSFDSGSAYNEQFF
. | TRBJ1-4 | . | TRBV2 | TGTGCCCGGGAGGAGGGGACGGATCTCCCAAAACTGTTTTTT | CAREEGTDLPKLFF
. | TRBJ2-7 | . | TRBV5-1 | TGCGCCAGCAGCTTTGTTGCTGGCAGGGCATCCTACGAGCAGTACTTC | CASSFVAGRASYEQYF
. | TRBJ2-7 | . | TRBV19 | TGTGCCAGTAGTAGTATGCAGGGTCCCTACGAGCAGTACTTC | CASSSMQGPYEQYF
few | TRBJ1-2 | TRBD1 | TRBV6-1 | TGTGCCAGCATGGGGGACAGGGAAGGCTACACCTTC | CASMGDREGYTF
. | TRBJ2-7 | . | TRBV25-1 | TGTGCCAGCAGTGAATTCCGCAGGGGAACCTACGAGCAGTACTTC | CASSEFRRGTYEQYF
once | TRBJ1-5 | TRBD1 | TRBV18 | TGTGCCAGCTCACTCGGGACAGACGGAAATCAGCCCCAGCATTTT | CASSLGTDGNQPQHF
. | TRBJ2-7 | TRBD1 | TRBV29-1 | TGCAGCGCTAGGGACAGAACCTACGAGCAGTACTTC | CSARDRTYEQYF
. | TRBJ1-2 | TRBD1 | TRBV7-2 | TGTGCCAGCAGCTCTACCGGGACAGGGAACTATGGCTACACCTTC | CASSSTGTGNYGYTF
. | TRBJ2-7 | . | TRBV7-9 | TGTGCCAGCAGCTTAGACAGGCAAACCTACGAGCAGTACTTC | CASSLDRQTYEQYF
. | TRBJ2-5 | . | TRBV7-2 | TGTGCCAGCAGCCCCACCCGAACGTCGGGGGGCGTAGAGACCCAGTACTTC | CASSPTRTSGGVETQYF
. | TRBJ2-7 | TRBD1 | TRBV10-3 | TGTGCCATCAGTCCGTACCGGGACAGGGGAGCCGAGCAGTACTTC | CAISPYRDRGAEQYF
. | TRBJ1-4 | . | TRBV11-2 | TGTGCCAGCAGCTTAAGGGGAACTAATGAAAAACTGTTTTTT | CASSLRGTNEKLFF
. | TRBJ2-1 | TRBD1 | TRBV7-7 | TGTGCCAGCAGCTCTGGACAGGGCCCAATGAATGAGCAGTTCTTC | CASSSGQGPMNEQFF
. | TRBJ1-2 | TRBD1 | TRBV14 | TGTGCCAGCAGCCAAACCTTCCCCGGGACAGGGAAAGGGGGCTACACCTTC | CASSQTFPGTGKGGYTF
. | TRBJ1-1 | . | TRBV10-3 | TGTGCCACCAGGGTTAGTTCTGAAGCTTTCTTT | CATRVSSEAFF
. | TRBJ2-5 | . | TRBV6-1 | TGTGCCAGCATGGCAGGGACTCAAGAGACCCAGTACTTC | CASMAGTQETQYF
. | TRBJ2-5 | TRBD1 | TRBV10-3 | TGTGCCATCAGGGGGCCCGGACAGGGATTGGAGACCCAGTACTTC | CAIRGPGQGLETQYF
. | TRBJ2-5 | TRBD1 | TRBV2 | TGTGCCAGCAGTGACCAAGGACAGGGCCAAGAGACCCAGTACTTC | CASSDQGQGQETQYF
. | TRBJ2-2 | . | TRBV5-1 | TGCGCCAGCAGCCCGAATACAGGGCACGGGGAGCTGTTTTTT | CASSPNTGHGELFF
. | TRBJ2-1 | TRBD2 | TRBV6-5 | TGTGCCAGCACCCCGGGACTAGCGCGAAATGAGCAGTTCTTC | CASTPGLARNEQFF
. | TRBJ2-2 | . | TRBV30 | TGTGCCTGGAGTGTAAAGGATACAGACCTGAGTACCGGGGAGCTGTTTTTT | CAWSVKDTDLSTGELFF
. | TRBJ1-2 | . | TRBV29-1 | TGCAGCGTTTTGCAGGGTGACTATGGCTACACCTTC | CSVLQGDYGYTF
. | TRBJ1-1 | . | TRBV18 | TGTGCCAGCTCTCCGACAGACGGGAACACTGAAGCTTTCTTT | CASSPTDGNTEAFF
. | TRBJ2-7 | . | TRBV19 | TGTGCCAGTAGTATTCGGGGACAAAGCTCCTACGAGCAGTACTTC | CASSIRGQSSYEQYF